This T cell receptor (beta chain) stems from a study of shared clonotypes between healthy human individuals. The overall study: The study enrolled a couple of women and a few men aged 18 to 49. CD4 naive and memory got three plates each, CD8 naive two, CD8 memory one.

The assay was immunoSEQ multiplex PCR, and TCRdb's table has in-frame clones only and misses some. The sample gives just over 2,000,000 clones, 85% to 95% of which show up once; 0.1% to 0.15% is in the top ten. Germline V gene sequence: CDR1 SGHAT, CDR2 FQNNGV. The CDR3 runs to 15 residues. V shed 6 bases, J shed 5 bases, and the junction held 8 bases outside the gene matches. This TCR derives from a man aged 18 to 29 in good health. The V call is TRBV11-2, the J call TRBJ2-5, with TRBD2 identical over 11 bases. The sample comprised naive CD4+ T cells sorted from blood. As for subset: CD45RA+ positively selected. CDR3 nucleotides: TGTGCCAGCAGACATAGCGGGGGGGCCCGGGAGACCCAGTACTTC. Translating gives CASRHSGGARETQYF.